This note documents a single TCR beta chain sequence. The table came from immunoSEQ multiplex PCR; TCRdb's copy has only in-frame clones and leaves some out. The sample consists of fewer than 250,000 clones, about 80% of them appearing once. The data derive from a study of blood T cell repertoires in COVID-19. The sample comprised peripheral blood. This receptor was obtained from a man between 60 and 75 years old with acute or convalescent COVID-19.

The CDR3 DNA reads as TGCGCCAGCAGCTTGGCCCTACCACGGACAGGGAAGAACTATGGCTACACCTTC. Residues: CASSLALPRTGKNYGYTF. The gene calls are TRBV5-1 and TRBJ1-2; TRBD1 matches 8 bases. Trimming took 0 bases from V and 2 from J; bases not matched to a gene: 12. The CDR3 has 18 amino acids. Germline V gene sequence: CDR1 SGHRS, CDR2 YFSETQ. Full variable domain (remainder filled in from reference TRBV5-1 and TRBJ1-2): KAGVTQTPRYLIKTRGQQVTLSCSPISGHRSVSWYQQTPGQGLQFLFEYFSETQRNKGNFPGRFSGRQFSNSRSEMNVSTLELGDSALYLCASSLALPRTGKNYGYTFGSGTRLTVV.